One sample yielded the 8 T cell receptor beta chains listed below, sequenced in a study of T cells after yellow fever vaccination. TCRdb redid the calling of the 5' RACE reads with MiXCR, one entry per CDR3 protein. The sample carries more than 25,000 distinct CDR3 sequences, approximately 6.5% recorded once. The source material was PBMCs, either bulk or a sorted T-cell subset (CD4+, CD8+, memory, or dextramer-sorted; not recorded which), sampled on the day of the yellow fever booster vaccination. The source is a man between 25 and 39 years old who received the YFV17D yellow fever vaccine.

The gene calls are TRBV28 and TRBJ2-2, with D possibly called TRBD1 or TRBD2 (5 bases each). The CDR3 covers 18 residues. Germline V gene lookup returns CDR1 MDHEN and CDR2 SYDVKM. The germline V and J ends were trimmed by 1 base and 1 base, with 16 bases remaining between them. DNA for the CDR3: TGTGCCAGCAGTTTATCCCCAGGGACGGTATTGAACACCGGGGAGCTGTTTTTT. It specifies CASSLSPGTVLNTGELFF.

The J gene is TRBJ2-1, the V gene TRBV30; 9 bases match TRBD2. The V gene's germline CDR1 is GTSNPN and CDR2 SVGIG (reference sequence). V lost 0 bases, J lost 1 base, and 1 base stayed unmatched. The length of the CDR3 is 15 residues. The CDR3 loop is CAWSVTSGSYNEQFF. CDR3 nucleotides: TGTGCCTGGAGTGTGACTAGCGGATCCTACAATGAGCAGTTCTTC.

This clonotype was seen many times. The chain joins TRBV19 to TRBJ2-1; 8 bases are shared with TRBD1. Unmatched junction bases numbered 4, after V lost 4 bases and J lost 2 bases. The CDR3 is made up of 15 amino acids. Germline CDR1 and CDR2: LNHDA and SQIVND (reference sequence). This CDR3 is CASSKTGGPYNEQFF. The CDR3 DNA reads TGTGCCAGTAGTAAAACAGGGGGGCCCTACAATGAGCAGTTCTTC.

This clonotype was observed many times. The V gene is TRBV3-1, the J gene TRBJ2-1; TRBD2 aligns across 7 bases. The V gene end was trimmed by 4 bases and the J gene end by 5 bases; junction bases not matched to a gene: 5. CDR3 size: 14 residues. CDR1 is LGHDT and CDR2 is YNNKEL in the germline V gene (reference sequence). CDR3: CASSLLAKDNEQFF. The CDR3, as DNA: TGTGCCAGCAGCCTACTAGCGAAAGACAATGAGCAGTTCTTC.

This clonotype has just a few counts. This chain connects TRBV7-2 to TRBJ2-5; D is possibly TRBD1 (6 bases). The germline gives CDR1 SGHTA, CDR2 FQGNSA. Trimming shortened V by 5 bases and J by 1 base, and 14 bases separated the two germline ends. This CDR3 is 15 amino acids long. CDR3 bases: TGTGCCAGCAGCCGGCAGGGGACCCTCCAAGAGACCCAGTACTTC. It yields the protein CASSRQGTLQETQYF. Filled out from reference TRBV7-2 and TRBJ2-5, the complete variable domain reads GAGVSQSPSNKVTEKGKDVELRCDPISGHTALYWYRQSLGQGLEFLIYFQGNSAPDKSGLPSDRFSAERTGGSVSTLTIQRTQQEDSAVYLCASSRQGTLQETQYFGPGTRLLVL.

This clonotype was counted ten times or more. CDR3 nucleotides: TGTGCCAGCAGCTTGCTCGGACTAGCGGGAACGAACACCGGGGAGCTGTTTTTT. Its protein product is CASSLLGLAGTNTGELFF. The V gene is TRBV7-6, the J gene TRBJ2-2; 12 bases match TRBD2. V dropped 3 bases and J dropped 0; count of bases not matched to a gene: 5. The CDR3 runs to 18 residues. Looked up from germline, CDR1 is SGHVS and CDR2 is FNYEAQ.

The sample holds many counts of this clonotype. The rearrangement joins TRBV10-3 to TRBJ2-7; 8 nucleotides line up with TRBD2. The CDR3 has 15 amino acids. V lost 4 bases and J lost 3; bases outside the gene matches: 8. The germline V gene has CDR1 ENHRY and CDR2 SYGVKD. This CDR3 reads CAISVDRAGDYEQYF. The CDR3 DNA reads TGTGCCATCAGTGTAGATAGAGCGGGAGACTACGAGCAGTACTTC.

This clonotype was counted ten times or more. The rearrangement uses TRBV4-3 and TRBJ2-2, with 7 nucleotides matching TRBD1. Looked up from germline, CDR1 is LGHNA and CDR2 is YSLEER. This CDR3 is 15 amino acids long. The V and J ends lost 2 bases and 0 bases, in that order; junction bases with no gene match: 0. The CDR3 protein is CASSQQGANTGELFF. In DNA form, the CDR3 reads TGCGCCAGCAGCCAACAGGGGGCGAACACCGGGGAGCTGTTTTTT.